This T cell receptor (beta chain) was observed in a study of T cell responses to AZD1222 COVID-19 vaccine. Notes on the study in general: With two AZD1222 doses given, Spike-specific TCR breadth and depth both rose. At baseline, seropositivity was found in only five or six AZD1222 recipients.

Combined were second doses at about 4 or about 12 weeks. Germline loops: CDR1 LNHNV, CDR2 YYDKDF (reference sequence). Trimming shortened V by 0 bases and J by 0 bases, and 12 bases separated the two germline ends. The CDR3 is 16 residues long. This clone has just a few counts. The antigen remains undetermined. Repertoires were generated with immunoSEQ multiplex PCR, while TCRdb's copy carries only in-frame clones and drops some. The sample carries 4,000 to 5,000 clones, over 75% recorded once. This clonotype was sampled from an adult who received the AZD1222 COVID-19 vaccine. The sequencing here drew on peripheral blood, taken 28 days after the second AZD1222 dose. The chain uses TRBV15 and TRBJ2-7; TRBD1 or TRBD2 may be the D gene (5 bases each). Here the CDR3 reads CATSRDFSGSSYEQYF. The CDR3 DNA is TGTGCCACCAGCAGAGATTTCTCAGGGAGCTCCTACGAGCAGTACTTC.